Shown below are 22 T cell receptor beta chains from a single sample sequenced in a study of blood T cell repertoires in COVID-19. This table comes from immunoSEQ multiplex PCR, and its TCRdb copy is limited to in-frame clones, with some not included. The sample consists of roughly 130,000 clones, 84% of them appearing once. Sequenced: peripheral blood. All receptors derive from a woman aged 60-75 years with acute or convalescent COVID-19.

The CDR3 nucleotides read TGCGCCAGCAGTGAGGGAAGAAGCCCCGGGGAGCTGTTTTTT. Translated, it gives CASSEGRSPGELFF. The rearrangement uses TRBV5-1 and TRBJ2-2, with D perhaps TRBD2 (5 bases). The CDR3 is 14 amino acids. Trimming stripped 5 bases from V and 6 bases from J, with 14 bases between. The V gene's germline CDR1 is SGHRS and CDR2 YFSETQ.

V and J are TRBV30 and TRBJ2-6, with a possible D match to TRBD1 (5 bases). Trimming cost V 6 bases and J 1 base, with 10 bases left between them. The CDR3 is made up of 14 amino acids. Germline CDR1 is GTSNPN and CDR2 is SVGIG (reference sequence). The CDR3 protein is CACGTGSGANVLTF. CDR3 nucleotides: TGTGCCTGCGGAACAGGTTCTGGGGCCAACGTCCTGACTTTC.

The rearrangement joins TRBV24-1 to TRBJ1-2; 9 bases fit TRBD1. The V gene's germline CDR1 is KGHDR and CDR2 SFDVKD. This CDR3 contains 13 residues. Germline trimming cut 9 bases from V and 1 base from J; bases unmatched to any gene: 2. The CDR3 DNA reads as TGTGCCACCCAGGGACAGGGTAACTATGGCTACACCTTC. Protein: CATQGQGNYGYTF.

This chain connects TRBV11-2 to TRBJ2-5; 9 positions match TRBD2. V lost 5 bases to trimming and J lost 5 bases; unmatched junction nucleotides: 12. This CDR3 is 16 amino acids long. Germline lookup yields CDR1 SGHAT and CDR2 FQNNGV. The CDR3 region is CASSPRAGGHRETQYF. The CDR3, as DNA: TGTGCCAGCAGCCCACGGGCGGGGGGGCATCGGGAGACCCAGTACTTC.

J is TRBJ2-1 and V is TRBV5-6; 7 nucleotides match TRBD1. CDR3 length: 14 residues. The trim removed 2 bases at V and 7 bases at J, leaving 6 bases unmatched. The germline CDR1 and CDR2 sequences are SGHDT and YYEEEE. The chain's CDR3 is CASSFRNRGNEQFF. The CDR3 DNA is TGTGCCAGCAGCTTTCGTAACAGGGGAAATGAGCAGTTCTTC.

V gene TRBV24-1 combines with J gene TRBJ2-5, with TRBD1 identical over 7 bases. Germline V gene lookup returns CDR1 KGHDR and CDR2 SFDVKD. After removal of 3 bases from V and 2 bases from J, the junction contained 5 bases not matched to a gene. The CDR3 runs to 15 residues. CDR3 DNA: TGTGCCACCAGTGATGCCGACAGGGATCAAGAGACCCAGTACTTC. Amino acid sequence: CATSDADRDQETQYF.

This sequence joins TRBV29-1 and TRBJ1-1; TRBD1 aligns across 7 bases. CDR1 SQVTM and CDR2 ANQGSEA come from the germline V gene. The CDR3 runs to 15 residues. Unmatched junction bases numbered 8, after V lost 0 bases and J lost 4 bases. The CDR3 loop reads CSVEDRPGGFTEAFF. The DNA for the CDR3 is TGCAGCGTTGAAGATCGGCCAGGGGGATTCACTGAAGCTTTCTTT.

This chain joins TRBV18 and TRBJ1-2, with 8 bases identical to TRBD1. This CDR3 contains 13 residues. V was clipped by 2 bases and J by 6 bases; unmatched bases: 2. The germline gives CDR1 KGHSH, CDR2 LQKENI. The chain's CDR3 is CASSPTGGDGYTF. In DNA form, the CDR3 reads TGTGCCAGCTCACCAACAGGGGGGGATGGCTACACCTTC.

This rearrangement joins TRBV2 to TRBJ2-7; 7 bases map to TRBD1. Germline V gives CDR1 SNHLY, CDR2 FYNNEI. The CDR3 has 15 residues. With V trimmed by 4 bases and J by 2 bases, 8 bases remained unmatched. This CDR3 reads CASSVYPGQTYEQYF. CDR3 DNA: TGTGCCAGCAGTGTTTATCCGGGACAGACCTACGAGCAGTACTTC.

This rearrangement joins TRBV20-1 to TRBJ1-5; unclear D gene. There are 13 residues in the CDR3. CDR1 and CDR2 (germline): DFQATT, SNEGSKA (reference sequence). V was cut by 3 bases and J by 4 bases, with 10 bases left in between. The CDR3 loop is CSASGPQNQPQHF. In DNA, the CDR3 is TGCAGTGCTAGTGGGCCGCAGAATCAGCCCCAGCATTTT.

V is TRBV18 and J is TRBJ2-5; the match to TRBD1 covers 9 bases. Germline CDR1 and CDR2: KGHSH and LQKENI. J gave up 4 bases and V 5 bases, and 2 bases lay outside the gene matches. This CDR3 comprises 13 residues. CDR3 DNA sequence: TGTGCCAGCTCATCGACAGGGGGAGAGACCCAGTACTTC. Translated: CASSSTGGETQYF.

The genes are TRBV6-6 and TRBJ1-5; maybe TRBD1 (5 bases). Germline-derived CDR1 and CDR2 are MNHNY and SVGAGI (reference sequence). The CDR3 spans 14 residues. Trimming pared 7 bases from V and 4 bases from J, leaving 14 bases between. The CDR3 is CASTADSRNQPQHF. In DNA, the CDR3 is TGTGCCAGCACCGCTGACAGCCGAAATCAGCCCCAGCATTTT.

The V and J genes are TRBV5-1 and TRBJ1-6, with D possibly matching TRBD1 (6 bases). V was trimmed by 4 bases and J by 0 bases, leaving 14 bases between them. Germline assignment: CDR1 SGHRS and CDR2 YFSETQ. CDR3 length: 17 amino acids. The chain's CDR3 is CASSPSGGDSYNSPLHF. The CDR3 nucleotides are TGCGCCAGCAGCCCCAGTGGGGGCGACTCCTATAATTCACCCCTCCACTTT. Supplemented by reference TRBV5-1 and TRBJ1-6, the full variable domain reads KAGVTQTPRYLIKTRGQQVTLSCSPISGHRSVSWYQQTPGQGLQFLFEYFSETQRNKGNFPGRFSGRQFSNSRSEMNVSTLELGDSALYLCASSPSGGDSYNSPLHFGNGTRLTVT.

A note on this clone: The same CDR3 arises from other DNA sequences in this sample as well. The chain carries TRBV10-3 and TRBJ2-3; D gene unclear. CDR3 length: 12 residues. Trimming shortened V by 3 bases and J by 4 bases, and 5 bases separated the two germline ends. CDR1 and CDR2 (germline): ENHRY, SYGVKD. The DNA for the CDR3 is TGTGCCATCAGTGAATTAGCAGATACGCAGTATTTT. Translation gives CAISELADTQYF.

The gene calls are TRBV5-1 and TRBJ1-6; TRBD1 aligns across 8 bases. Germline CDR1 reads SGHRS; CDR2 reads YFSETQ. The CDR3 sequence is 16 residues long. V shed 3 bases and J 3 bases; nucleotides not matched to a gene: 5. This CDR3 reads CASSSGTGGYNSPLHF. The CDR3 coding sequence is TGCGCCAGCAGCTCAGGTACAGGGGGCTATAATTCACCCCTCCACTTT. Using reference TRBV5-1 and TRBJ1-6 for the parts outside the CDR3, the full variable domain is KAGVTQTPRYLIKTRGQQVTLSCSPISGHRSVSWYQQTPGQGLQFLFEYFSETQRNKGNFPGRFSGRQFSNSRSEMNVSTLELGDSALYLCASSSGTGGYNSPLHFGNGTRLTVT.

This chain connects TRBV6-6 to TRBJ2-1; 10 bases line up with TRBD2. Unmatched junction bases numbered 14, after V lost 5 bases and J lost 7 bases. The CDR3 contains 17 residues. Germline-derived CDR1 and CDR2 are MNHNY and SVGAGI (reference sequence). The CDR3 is CASSLLAGGAPNNEQFF. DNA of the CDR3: TGTGCCAGCAGTCTCTTAGCGGGGGGCGCCCCCAATAATGAGCAGTTCTTC.

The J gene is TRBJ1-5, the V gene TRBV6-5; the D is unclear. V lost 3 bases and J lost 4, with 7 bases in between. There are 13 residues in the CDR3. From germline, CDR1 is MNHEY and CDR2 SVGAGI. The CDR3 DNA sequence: TGTGCCAGCAGTTATGGGAGGAATCAGCCCCAGCATTTT. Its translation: CASSYGRNQPQHF.

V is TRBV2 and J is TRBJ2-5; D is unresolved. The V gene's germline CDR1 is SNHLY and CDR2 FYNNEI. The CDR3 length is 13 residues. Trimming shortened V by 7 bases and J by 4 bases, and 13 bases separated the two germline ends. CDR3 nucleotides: TGTGCCAGCACCAGAAATAGACTAGAGACCCAGTACTTC. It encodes CASTRNRLETQYF.

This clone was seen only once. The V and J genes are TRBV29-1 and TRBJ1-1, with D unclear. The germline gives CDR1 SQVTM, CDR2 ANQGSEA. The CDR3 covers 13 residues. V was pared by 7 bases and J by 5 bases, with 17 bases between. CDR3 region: CSARRPPGTEAFF. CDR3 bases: TGCAGCGCCCGGAGACCTCCGGGGACTGAAGCTTTCTTT.

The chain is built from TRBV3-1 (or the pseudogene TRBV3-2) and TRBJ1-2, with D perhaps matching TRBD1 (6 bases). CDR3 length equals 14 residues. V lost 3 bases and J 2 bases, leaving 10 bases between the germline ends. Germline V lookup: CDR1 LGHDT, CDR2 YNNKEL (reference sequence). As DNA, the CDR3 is TGTGCCAGCAGCCAGACTACAGGGAACTATGGCTACACCTTC. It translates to CASSQTTGNYGYTF.

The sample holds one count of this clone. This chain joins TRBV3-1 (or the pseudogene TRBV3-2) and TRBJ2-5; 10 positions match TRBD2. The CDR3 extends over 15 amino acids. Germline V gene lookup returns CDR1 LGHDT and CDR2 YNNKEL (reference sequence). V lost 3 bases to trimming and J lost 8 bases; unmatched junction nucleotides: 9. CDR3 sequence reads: CASSHNSLAGETQYF. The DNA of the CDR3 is TGTGCCAGCAGCCATAATAGTCTAGCGGGAGAAACCCAGTACTTC.

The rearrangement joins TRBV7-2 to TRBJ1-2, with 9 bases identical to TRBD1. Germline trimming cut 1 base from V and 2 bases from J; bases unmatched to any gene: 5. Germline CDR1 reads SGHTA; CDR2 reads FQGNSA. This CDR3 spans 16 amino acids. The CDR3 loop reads CASSLGTGGGNYGYTF. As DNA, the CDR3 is TGTGCCAGCAGCTTAGGTACAGGGGGCGGAAACTATGGCTACACCTTC.